This T cell receptor (beta chain) originates from a study of T-cell memory formation after mild COVID-19. Study-level information: TCR clusters showed largely donor specificity.

Each CDR3 protein is one row after TCRdb ran MiXCR on the 5' RACE reads. The repertoire holds approximately 260,000 distinct CDR3 sequences, with approximately 15% as singletons. Germline CDR1 and CDR2: SNHLY and FYNNEI. V lost 1 base to trimming and J lost 4 bases, with 4 bases between them. CDR3 length equals 12 residues. This chain connects TRBV2 to TRBJ1-2; D gene ambiguous. This clonotype was sampled from a man younger than 35 who had mild COVID-19 (a few samples of this study predate the infection). Cell type and time point are not known. The specimen sequenced was PBMCs or a T cell subset sorted from them (not recorded which). The CDR3 DNA reads as TGTGCCAGCAGTGAAGGGATCTATGGCTACACCTTC. The encoded protein is CASSEGIYGYTF. The full variable domain, rest sourced from reference TRBV2 and TRBJ1-2, is EPEVTQTPSHQVTQMGQEVILRCVPISNHLYFYWYRQILGQKVEFLVSFYNNEISEKSEIFDDQFSVERPDGSNFTLKIRSTKLEDSAMYFCASSEGIYGYTFGSGTRLTVV.